Listed below are T cell receptor beta chains from one sample, sequenced in a study of blood T cell repertoires in COVID-19. Assay used: immunoSEQ multiplex PCR; TCRdb lists only in-frame clones, some missing. The profile shows about 290,000 clones, approximately 89% of them singletons. The sequenced sample was peripheral blood. The receptor source for this set is a woman in her 30s with COVID-19, enrolled during active disease. The CDR3 runs from the conserved cysteine through the conserved F or W. Fields, in order: J gene, CDR3 length, clone size, V gene, D gene, CDR3 protein, CDR3 DNA. D genes are given only for firm matches. Clone size is shown for a subset of rows, as once, few, many or a class of expanded clone.

TRBJ2-4	15	NA	TRBV3-1/TRBV3-2	NA	CASSHETKAKNIQYF	TGTGCCAGCAGCCATGAGACTAAAGCCAAAAACATTCAGTACTTC
TRBJ2-1	15	NA	TRBV11-1	NA	CASSLRGFSYNEQFF	TGTGCCAGCAGCTTAAGGGGGTTCTCCTACAATGAGCAGTTCTTC
TRBJ1-5	15	NA	TRBV11-2	TRBD1	CASSGQGWGSQPQHF	TGTGCCAGCAGCGGACAGGGCTGGGGGAGTCAGCCCCAGCATTTT
TRBJ1-2	13	NA	TRBV19	NA	CASSIGPYYGYTF	TGTGCCAGTAGTATAGGTCCATACTATGGCTACACCTTC
TRBJ1-2	13	once	TRBV9	TRBD1	CASSSRTGDGYTF	TGTGCCAGCAGCTCCCGAACAGGGGATGGCTACACCTTC
TRBJ1-6	18	NA	TRBV18	NA	CASSPLPTVGSHNSPLHF	TGTGCCAGCTCACCGCTTCCTACCGTAGGGAGCCATAATTCACCCCTCCACTTT
TRBJ1-6	16	NA	TRBV7-9	TRBD1	CASSGQGSSYNSPLHF	TGTGCCAGCAGCGGACAGGGAAGCTCCTATAATTCACCCCTCCACTTT
TRBJ2-1	13	NA	TRBV7-9	NA	CASSLDTRDEQFF	TGTGCCAGCAGCTTAGATACTAGGGATGAGCAGTTCTTC
TRBJ2-7	15	NA	TRBV7-6	TRBD2	CASSQGRGLSYEQYF	TGTGCCAGCAGCCAAGGGAGGGGACTATCCTACGAGCAGTACTTC
TRBJ1-1	10	NA	TRBV29-1	TRBD1	CSGLTGEAFF	TGCAGCGGGTTGACAGGGGAAGCTTTCTTT
TRBJ1-3	15	few	TRBV7-9	NA	CASSLEGADGDTIYF	TGTGCCAGCAGCTTGGAGGGTGCGGACGGAGACACCATATATTTT
TRBJ2-7	13	many	TRBV3-1/TRBV3-2	TRBD2	CASRFGLGYEQYF	TGTGCCAGCAGGTTCGGACTAGGGTACGAGCAGTACTTC